The 16 T cell receptor beta chains below come from one sample, sequenced in a study of blood T cell repertoires in COVID-19. Libraries were prepared by immunoSEQ multiplex PCR; TCRdb keeps only in-frame clonotypes and omits some of them. This table has about 150,000 clones, roughly 88% appearing once. Sequenced material: PBMCs or T cells enriched from blood (not recorded which). The source is a man in his forties or fifties who had recovered from COVID-19.

A remark on this clone: The same CDR3 arises from other DNA sequences in this sample as well. The V and J genes are TRBV5-1 and TRBJ1-3; 9 nucleotides agree with TRBD1. The CDR3 consists of 16 residues. Germline V gene sequence: CDR1 SGHRS, CDR2 YFSETQ. V lost 4 bases, J lost 1 base, and 6 bases stayed unmatched. DNA of the CDR3: TGCGCCAGCAGCGGAACCGGGACAGGGTCTGGAAACACCATATATTTT. It codes for CASSGTGTGSGNTIYF.

The chain couples TRBV7-6 to TRBJ1-1; perhaps TRBD1 as D (6 bases). V lost 1 base, J lost 6 bases, and 15 bases lay in between. Germline CDR1 SGHVS, CDR2 FNYEAQ. This CDR3 has 15 residues. CDR3 residues: CASSLDFTGSAEAFF. CDR3 sequence (DNA): TGTGCCAGCAGCTTAGATTTTACAGGGTCGGCTGAAGCTTTCTTT.

This rearrangement joins TRBV6-5 to TRBJ1-5; D gene uncertain. The V gene's germline CDR1 is MNHEY and CDR2 SVGAGI. CDR3 length: 15 residues. The V end was cut by 6 bases, the J end by 0 bases, with 12 bases between. CDR3 in amino acids: CASRATLTSNQPQHF. The CDR3 DNA reads as TGTGCCAGCAGAGCCACGCTAACTAGCAATCAGCCCCAGCATTTT.

The chain has TRBV19 and TRBJ1-1, with 8 bases matching TRBD1. Per the germline V gene, CDR1 is LNHDA and CDR2 is SQIVND (reference sequence). The V and J ends lost 4 bases and 4 bases, in that order; junction bases with no gene match: 8. The CDR3 has 15 residues. The DNA for the CDR3 is TGTGCCAGTAGTAGACTGACAGGGGCAACCACTGAAGCTTTCTTT. Translating it yields CASSRLTGATTEAFF. Using reference TRBV19 and TRBJ1-1 for the parts outside the CDR3, the full variable domain is DGGITQSPKYLFRKEGQNVTLSCEQNLNHDAMYWYRQDPGQGLRLIYYSQIVNDFQKGDIAEGYSVSREKKESFPLTVTSAQKNPTAFYLCASSRLTGATTEAFFGQGTRLTVV.

The chain is built from TRBV5-1 and TRBJ1-5, with a possible D match to TRBD1 (6 bases). CDR1 and CDR2 (germline): SGHRS, YFSETQ. There are 14 residues in the CDR3. V was cut by 4 bases and J by 7 bases, with 15 bases left in between. The CDR3 DNA follows: TGCGCCAGCAGCGAACAGGGTATGGGACAGCCCCAGCATTTT. Protein sequence: CASSEQGMGQPQHF.

CDR3 loop: CASSLTPELGTEAFF. CDR3 bases: TGTGCCAGCAGCTTAACCCCGGAGCTGGGCACTGAAGCTTTCTTT. V gene TRBV5-5 combines with J gene TRBJ1-1; D is unresolved. The V and J ends lost 2 bases and 4 bases respectively, with 15 bases between them. Germline CDR1 reads SGHKS; CDR2 reads YYEKEE (reference sequence). The CDR3 length is 15 residues.

The CDR3 spells CASGALTTGVSYNEQFF. The CDR3 nucleotides are TGCGCCAGCGGCGCCCTAACTACAGGGGTTTCGTACAATGAGCAGTTCTTC. The chain couples TRBV4-1 to TRBJ2-1; 7 nucleotides align to TRBD1. The germline gives CDR1 MGHRA, CDR2 YSYEKL. Losses at the gene ends were 8 bases for V and 4 bases for J; bases not matched to a gene: 17. The CDR3 length is 17 residues.

The rearrangement joins TRBV19 to TRBJ1-4; D call uncertain. Looked up from germline, CDR1 is LNHDA and CDR2 is SQIVND (reference sequence). The CDR3 is made up of 14 amino acids. The V gene lost 5 bases and the J gene lost 8 bases, with 15 bases spanning the gap. CDR3 sequence: CASSFRRRREKLFF. In DNA, the CDR3 is TGTGCCAGTAGTTTTCGTCGAAGGCGGGAAAAACTGTTTTTT.

The chain is built from TRBV7-9 and TRBJ1-2; D uncertain. The CDR3 is 15 residues long. Germline CDR1 is SEHNR and CDR2 is FQNEAQ (reference sequence). V lost 5 bases and J 6 bases, leaving 19 bases between the germline ends. DNA for the CDR3: TGTGCCAGCAGCCCCGGCGTAGGAGGAAGGGATGGCTACACCTTC. Encoded protein: CASSPGVGGRDGYTF.

This clone came up once. V and J are TRBV27 and TRBJ1-5; TRBD1 matches 11 bases. Germline V gene sequence: CDR1 MNHEY, CDR2 SMNVEV (reference sequence). V was clipped by 5 bases and J by 1 base; unmatched bases: 7. The CDR3 loop spans 17 amino acids. The CDR3 sequence: CASSKWDRGASNQPQHF. DNA for the CDR3: TGTGCCAGCAGTAAATGGGACAGGGGGGCAAGCAATCAGCCCCAGCATTTT.

This rearrangement joins TRBV27 to TRBJ2-2, with D maybe TRBD1 (6 bases). This CDR3 has 15 amino acids. V lost 5 bases and J lost 6, with 16 bases in between. The germline gives CDR1 MNHEY, CDR2 SMNVEV (reference sequence). The CDR3 DNA reads TGTGCCAGCAGTCTCCGGGACAAGTCGTCCGGGGAGCTGTTTTTT. It encodes CASSLRDKSSGELFF.

This chain uses TRBV7-2 with TRBJ1-5; 9 bases match TRBD1. V was clipped by 4 bases and J by 2 bases; unmatched bases: 3. The CDR3 consists of 15 residues. The germline V gene has CDR1 SGHTA and CDR2 FQGNSA. CDR3 sequence reads: CASSSQGAGNQPQHF. Here the CDR3 DNA reads TGTGCCAGCAGCTCACAGGGGGCAGGCAATCAGCCCCAGCATTTT.

V gene TRBV4-1 combines with J gene TRBJ2-5; maybe TRBD1 (5 bases). Germline V gene data show CDR1 as MGHRA and CDR2 as YSYEKL. This CDR3 has 14 amino acids. Trimming removed 0 bases at V and 7 bases at J, with 12 bases between. CDR3 bases: TGCGCCAGCAGCCAAGATCGCAGGGTGGGGACCCAGTACTTC. Translating it yields CASSQDRRVGTQYF.

The V gene is TRBV11-2, the J gene TRBJ2-5; tentatively, D is TRBD1 (6 bases). This CDR3 comprises 16 residues. V lost 6 bases, J lost 2 bases, and 19 bases lay in between. Germline V CDR1 and CDR2: SGHAT, FQNNGV. CDR3 sequence (DNA): TGTGCCAGCAGGTCCCCCGCCCGGGACACACAAGAGACCCAGTACTTC. Protein product: CASRSPARDTQETQYF.

The chain uses TRBV28 and TRBJ1-6; a possible D gene is TRBD1 (5 bases). The germline CDR1 and CDR2 sequences are MDHEN and SYDVKM. The CDR3 consists of 14 residues. The V and J ends lost 5 bases and 7 bases respectively, with 12 bases between them. The CDR3 here is CASSTPRGNSPLHF. In nucleotides, the CDR3 is TGTGCCAGCAGTACCCCAAGGGGCAATTCACCCCTCCACTTT.

V usage is TRBV5-1 and J usage is TRBJ2-1, with D possibly being TRBD2 (5 bases). The germline gives CDR1 SGHRS, CDR2 YFSETQ. The CDR3 runs 15 residues. Trimming took 5 bases from V and 5 from J, leaving 17 bases between them. DNA for the CDR3: TGCGCCAGCAGGTTAGATCCTGGACTCAACAATGAGCAGTTCTTC. It specifies CASRLDPGLNNEQFF.